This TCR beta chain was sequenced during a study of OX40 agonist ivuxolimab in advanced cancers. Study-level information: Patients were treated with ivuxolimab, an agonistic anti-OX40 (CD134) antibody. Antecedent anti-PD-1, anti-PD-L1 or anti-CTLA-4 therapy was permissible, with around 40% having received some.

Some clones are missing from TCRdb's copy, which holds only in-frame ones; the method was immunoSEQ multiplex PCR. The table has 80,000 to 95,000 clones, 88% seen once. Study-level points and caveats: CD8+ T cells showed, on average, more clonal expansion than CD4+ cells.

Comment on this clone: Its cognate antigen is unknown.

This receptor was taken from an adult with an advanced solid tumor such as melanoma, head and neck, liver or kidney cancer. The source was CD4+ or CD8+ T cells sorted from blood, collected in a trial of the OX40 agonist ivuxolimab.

The CDR3 DNA reads as TGTGCCAGCAGCTTAGGTACAGGGGCGGCTGGCTACACCTTC. This gives the protein CASSLGTGAAGYTF. V and J are TRBV7-6 and TRBJ1-2; 7 nucleotides agree with TRBD1. Germline CDR1 is SGHVS and CDR2 is FNYEAQ. The CDR3 has 14 residues. V lost 1 base and J lost 7; bases outside the gene matches: 6. Full variable domain (remainder filled in from reference TRBV7-6 and TRBJ1-2): GAGVSQSPRYKVTKRGQDVALRCDPISGHVSLYWYRQALGQGPEFLTYFNYEAQQDKSGLPNDRFSAERPEGSISTLTIQRTEQRDSAMYRCASSLGTGAAGYTFGSGTRLTVV.